This T cell receptor (beta chain) stems from a study of T-cell memory formation after mild COVID-19 (dated by TCRdb to the early 2020s). As for the study more broadly: Most TCR sequence clusters were specific to one of the two donors. T-cell clones expanding and contracting after mild COVID-19 in two donors were tracked by longitudinal TCRalpha and TCRbeta repertoire sequencing. Two young, previously healthy adult volunteers made up the cohort, one male and one female.

This clonotype was seen more than once but under ten times. This receptor's antigen is unknown. No qualities accompany the bases; no much larger clone lies one base away. Sequencing took place on an Illumina NovaSeq 6000. cDNA libraries for TCRalpha and TCRbeta were prepared by 5'RACE using constant-segment primers, with sample barcodes and unique molecular identifiers added. Trizol reagent was used to extract RNA from every sample. Amplification of the libraries took two PCR steps, and the second step added a second sample barcode plus Illumina TruSeq adapters. Sequencing of the libraries was done on an Illumina NovaSeq, producing 2 x 150 bp paired-end reads. The original pipeline was this. Demultiplexing of reads and collapsing into UMI-guided consensus sequences were performed with migec v1.2.7. With mixcr v2.1.11, UMI consensuses were aligned to TRA and TRB V and J templates and assembled into clonotypes. Expanded or contracted clonotypes were those called significant by both edgeR and NoisET, with noise models trained on biological replicates. For edgeR calls, the cutoffs were a false discovery rate-adjusted p below 0.01 and a log2 fold-change threshold of 1. As an exploratory analysis of dynamics, PCA with hierarchical clustering was applied to max-normalized trajectories of the 1000 most abundant clonotypes. The CD4 or CD8 phenotype of responding clones was assigned using the separately sequenced CD4+ and CD8+ repertoires. TCRdb took the public reads, trimmed them with fastp at Q25, ran MiXCR for clone calling and kept in-frame beta chains. Rows are combined by CDR3 protein, so each entry shows the most common genes and DNA. Here the V and J calls rest on TCRdb's processing, not on the authors' analysis. Counted in this sample were 410,000 or so distinct CDR3 sequences; under 25% of them appeared once. The ten most abundant clones make up roughly 14% of the sample.

Ficoll-Paque density gradient centrifugation was used to isolate PBMCs. Overall study outcomes, separate from this receptor: The second-wave clones that peaked on day 37 were not confirmed to be SARS-CoV-2 specific. Contracting CD4+ clones turned up mainly in the CM and EM memory subsets, whereas EMRA was where CD8+ clones were enriched. The study included only a couple of mild cases, and larger cohorts that include severe cases with pre-infection samples were judged to be necessary. The detection of some responding clones in pre-infection memory suggests that pre-existing cross-reactive memory T cells joined the SARS-CoV-2 response. Balanced CD4/CD8 phenotypes were observed for clones contracting from day 15 to 85, whereas a bias towards CD4+ was observed for a second wave of clones expanding from day 15 to 37.

This sequence originates from an adult woman who had mild COVID-19 (a few samples of this study predate the infection). The sample titles of this study are shuffled in the database, so cell type and time point are left out; the donor was told from shared clones. The sequenced material came from PBMCs or a T cell subset sorted from them (not recorded which).

The CDR3 is CASNQDGFSNQPQHF. DNA sequence: TGTGCCAGCAACCAAGACGGATTTAGCAATCAGCCCCAGCATTTT. The V gene is TRBV6-2 or TRBV6-3 and the J gene is TRBJ1-5; no D gene can be assigned with confidence. The germline V gene provides CDR1 MNHEY and CDR2 SVGEGT. Counted from cysteine to phenylalanine, this CDR3 has 15 amino acids. CDR3 DNA is the only sequence kept; it has 45 bases, read in frame from the first base. The trim is 7 bases for V and 0 bases for J, with a gap of 13 bases between the germline ends.